This TCR beta chain was recorded in a study of blood T cell repertoires in COVID-19. Study details: Sample material is recorded as cDNA or gDNA derived from T cells, B-cell-depleted T cells, or PBMCs.

Original processing notes: Scientists estimated how many nucleated cells there were by amplifying reference gene primers. Using immunoSEQ multiplex PCR, the repertoire was profiled, and TCRdb retains in-frame clones only, with some absent. The DNA gave D and trimming, while V, J and clone size come from that table. The data contain about 170,000 clones, approximately 90% of them singletons. Germline loops: CDR1 SGHNT, CDR2 YYREEE (reference sequence). This CDR3 is built from 16 residues. Deletions cut 4 bases from V and 2 bases from J, with 16 bases between. This clone appeared once. The sequence was obtained from a young man with COVID-19, enrolled during active disease. Source material: peripheral blood. The chain uses TRBV5-4 and TRBJ1-5; D gene uncertain. The CDR3 sequence: CASSVGPRGGNQPQHF. As DNA, the CDR3 is TGTGCCAGCAGCGTCGGACCTCGGGGTGGCAATCAGCCCCAGCATTTT.